This record concerns one T cell receptor beta chain sequence. Which antigen it targets is not known. Base qualities are not recorded, but no much larger clone differs from it by a single base. The data were obtained in a study of technical replicates of blood from a handful of donors (dated by TCRdb to 2016 to 2017). The method was the immunoSEQ multiplex PCR assay. The table was pulled from immuneACCESS by TCRdb, which kept in-frame rearrangements only. Such tables lose some clones; where checked, under half of the loss comes from unresolved V genes, and the rest has no known cause. In this sample the table shows about 75,000 clones, roughly 91% of which occur a single time. Together, the top ten hold roughly 0.38% of the sample. V is reduced by 6 bases and J by 0 bases, leaving a spacing of 6 bases between them. The CDR1 and CDR2 encoded by the germline V gene are SQVTM and ANQGSEA. The CDR3, from cysteine to phenylalanine, totals 13 residues. The sequence is cut down to CDR3 DNA, 39 bases in frame from base 1.

The TCR comes from a human donor in good health. Some clones in this sample may be carry-over from other donors' samples. The chain is assembled from TRBV29-1 and TRBJ2-6, with an unclear D gene assignment. Sequencing was carried out using T cells isolated from PBMCs. The nucleotide sequence reads as follows: TGCAGCGTGGCCCACTCTGGGGCCAACGTCCTGACTTTC. The encoded protein is CSVAHSGANVLTF.